The rows below give T cell receptor beta chains drawn from one sample of a study of blood T cell repertoires in COVID-19. TCRdb keeps only in-frame clones here, not all; method: immunoSEQ multiplex PCR. Here the sample spans 30,000 to 40,000 clones, around 82% being singletons. Specimen: peripheral blood. The source is a man aged 50-59 years with acute or convalescent COVID-19. CDR3s include the opening cysteine and the closing phenylalanine or tryptophan. The order of the fields is clone size, V gene, J gene, D gene, CDR3 DNA, CDR3 protein. A D gene is named only where the DNA matches it firmly. A row's size may be missing; if present it is once, few, many or a size class.

>-|TRBV27|TRBJ2-5|-
TGTGCCAGCAGTTTGTCGGGGGTGTGGGAGACCCAGTACTTC
CASSLSGVWETQYF
>-|TRBV15|TRBJ2-4|-
TGTGCCACCAGGGCAGGGGATATTAACATTCAGTACTTC
CATRAGDINIQYF
>-|TRBV5-1|TRBJ1-1|TRBD1
TGCGCCAGCAGCGTCGGGACAGGGGATGCCGCTGAAGCTTTCTTT
CASSVGTGDAAEAFF
>-|TRBV3-1/TRBV3-2|TRBJ1-5|TRBD1
TGTGCCAGCAGGGGACAGGTGAATACGCCCCAGCATTTT
CASRGQVNTPQHF
>few|TRBV6-2/TRBV6-3|TRBJ2-5|-
TGTGCCAGCAGCCTTGTATACCAAGAGACCCAGTACTTC
CASSLVYQETQYF
>-|TRBV19|TRBJ2-5|TRBD1
TGTGCCAGTAGTATCAACAGGGGTGCGGAGACCCAGTACTTC
CASSINRGAETQYF
>once|TRBV3-1/TRBV3-2|TRBJ2-1|TRBD1
TGTGCCAGCAGCCCAGTCCCGGGACAGGGGGCGAGGGGCGGGACGACCTACAATGAGCAGTTCTTC
CASSPVPGQGARGGTTYNEQFF
>-|TRBV5-4|TRBJ1-1|-
TGTGCCAGCAGCCATGAGGTACCGGACACTGAAGCTTTCTTT
CASSHEVPDTEAFF
>-|TRBV5-1|TRBJ2-5|TRBD2
TGCGCCAGCAGCTTGATGGGACTAGCGGGGCAAGAGACCCAGTACTTC
CASSLMGLAGQETQYF
>-|TRBV3-1/TRBV3-2|TRBJ2-5|TRBD2
TGTGCCAGCAGCCATAGAGCGGGAGGTCGGTTTACTCCGGAGACCCAGTACTTC
CASSHRAGGRFTPETQYF
>-|TRBV9|TRBJ1-1|-
TGTGCCAGCAGCGTAGAGGTCAGGGACACTGAAGCTTTCTTT
CASSVEVRDTEAFF
>once|TRBV6-2/TRBV6-3|TRBJ2-2|TRBD2
TGTGCCAGCAGTTCGATACCCTCTTTTAGCGGGAGGCGGTTGTTGGCCGGGGAGCTGTTTTTT
CASSSIPSFSGRRLLAGELFF
>-|TRBV2|TRBJ2-7|-
TGTGCCAGCAGTATTGACAGGAACGAGCAGTACTTC
CASSIDRNEQYF
>few|TRBV23-1|TRBJ1-6|TRBD1
TGCGCCAGCTCCAGGACAGGGTGGAATTCACCCCTCCACTTT
CASSRTGWNSPLHF
>-|TRBV6-5|TRBJ1-3|-
TGTGCCAGCGGTACTCTCCGCTCTGGAAACACCATATATTTT
CASGTLRSGNTIYF
>-|TRBV18|TRBJ2-1|TRBD2
TGTGCCAGCTCGGCGACTAGCGGGAGTTACAATGAGCAGTTCTTC
CASSATSGSYNEQFF
>-|TRBV27|TRBJ1-6|-
TGTGCCAGCAGTTTCCACTCCTATAATTCACCCCTCCACTTT
CASSFHSYNSPLHF
>-|TRBV5-6|TRBJ1-1|-
TGTGCCAGCAGCTTGGCAGAGAACACTGAAGCTTTCTTT
CASSLAENTEAFF
>-|TRBV7-2|TRBJ1-5|-
TGTGCCAGCAGCTTAGTATGGGGCCTGGATCAGCCCCAGCATTTT
CASSLVWGLDQPQHF
>-|TRBV27|TRBJ1-2|TRBD1
TGTGCCAGCAGGGAAACAGGGGCAGCGGATGGCTACACCTTC
CASRETGAADGYTF
>-|TRBV3-1/TRBV3-2|TRBJ2-7|TRBD1
TGTGCCAGCAGCCCGGGACAGGGGAACTACGAGCAGTACTTC
CASSPGQGNYEQYF
>-|TRBV4-2|TRBJ1-5|-
TGTGCCAGCAGCCAAGAACCGGGGAGCAATCAGCCCCAGCATTTT
CASSQEPGSNQPQHF
>few|TRBV5-4|TRBJ1-2|-
TGTGCCAGCAGCCCGGACATAGCTAACTATGGCTACACCTTC
CASSPDIANYGYTF
>few|TRBV19|TRBJ1-1|TRBD1
TGTGCCAGTAGTCTCGGGACAGGGGTTCGGACTGAAGCTTTCTTT
CASSLGTGVRTEAFF
>-|TRBV10-2|TRBJ1-1|TRBD1
TGCGCCAGCAGTGATTCACTTGGGACAGGGGTGAACACTGAAGCTTTCTTT
CASSDSLGTGVNTEAFF
>once|TRBV30|TRBJ1-1|-
TGTGCCTGGCTCCCCAGGGGAAGGGGCACTGAAGCTTTCTTT
CAWLPRGRGTEAFF
>-|TRBV3-1/TRBV3-2|TRBJ2-6|TRBD1
TGTGCCAGCAGCCAAGAACAGGGGGCGACTGGGGCCAACGTCCTGACTTTC
CASSQEQGATGANVLTF
>-|TRBV5-1|TRBJ1-2|TRBD1
TGCGCCAGCAGCACAAGAGGGGACAGGGTATCTGATGGCTACACCTTC
CASSTRGDRVSDGYTF
>-|TRBV7-9|TRBJ2-7|TRBD2
TGTGCCAGCAGCCGGGAGGGCAACGAGCAGTACTTC
CASSREGNEQYF
>-|TRBV11-2|TRBJ1-1|TRBD1
TGTGCCAGCAGCTTACAGGGGGTATACACTGAAGCTTTCTTT
CASSLQGVYTEAFF
>once|TRBV28|TRBJ2-7|TRBD2
TGTGCCAGCAGCCCCATTGGAGCGGGAGGGCCGGAGGAGCAGTACTTC
CASSPIGAGGPEEQYF
>few|TRBV29-1|TRBJ2-1|-
TGCAGCGTTACCCCCGGGACTGGGGATCACAATGAGCAGTTCTTC
CSVTPGTGDHNEQFF
>-|TRBV7-8|TRBJ1-4|TRBD1
TGTGCCAGCAGCTTAGCGGCAGGGGGGTTAGGTGAAAAACTGTTTTTT
CASSLAAGGLGEKLFF
>-|TRBV28|TRBJ2-3|TRBD2
TGTGCCAGCAGTTTATGGGCAGCGGGGGTAGGCACAGATACGCAGTATTTT
CASSLWAAGVGTDTQYF
>-|TRBV11-1|TRBJ2-1|-
TGTGCCAGCACCTTAACTAGCGAGCAGTTCTTC
CASTLTSEQFF
>-|TRBV27|TRBJ1-1|-
TGTGCCAGCAGTTTATCTATAAACACTGAAGCTTTCTTT
CASSLSINTEAFF